This entry concerns a single TCR beta chain. Germline values: CDR1 SGDLS, CDR2 YYNGEE. This CDR3 spans 14 amino acids. Losses at the gene ends were 7 bases for V and 4 bases for J; bases not matched to a gene: 9. The source of the sample is a study of PD-L1 blockade in urothelial cancer. Some clones are missing from TCRdb's copy, which holds only in-frame ones; the method was immunoSEQ multiplex PCR. The sample lists around 53,000 clones, approximately 85% occurring once. Time point specified: peripheral blood 6 weeks after treatment start. This sequence originates from a middle-aged man with urothelial cancer. The sequencing used PBMCs, collected around atezolizumab (anti-PD-L1) treatment. This rearrangement joins TRBV9 to TRBJ2-3; TRBD1 matches 7 bases. Here the CDR3 reads CASALGGMPDTQYF. The DNA for the CDR3 is TGTGCCAGCGCCTTAGGGGGCATGCCAGATACGCAGTATTTT.